The entry below describes one T cell receptor beta chain. No antigen is known for it. CDR3 length equals 18 residues. Germline V gene sequence: CDR1 MGHRA, CDR2 YSYEKL. Trimming took 0 bases from V and 0 from J, leaving 16 bases between them. Patients in the study, people with chemo-refractory metastatic non-small-cell lung cancer, received focal radiation plus ipilimumab CTLA-4 blockade. This specimen belongs to a study of radiotherapy plus CTLA-4 blockade in lung cancer. Study at large: Disease control was seen in 31% of patients, objective responses in 15% to 20%. Regarding the study as a whole: Blood TCR clones of tumor origin expanded after radiotherapy plus ipilimumab.

TCRdb keeps only in-frame clones here, not all; method: immunoSEQ multiplex PCR. Found here are around 99,000 clones, about 86% of them singletons; the top ten hold 4.5% to 6%. Specimen: peripheral blood, collected from a patient treated with radiotherapy plus ipilimumab. This rearrangement joins TRBV4-1 to TRBJ2-3; D is perhaps TRBD1 (6 bases). This receptor was identified in a human donor with non-small cell lung cancer that progressed on radiotherapy plus ipilimumab. The CDR3 DNA is TGCGCCAGCAGCCAAGATCGTTCGGCCAGGGGAAGCACAGATACGCAGTATTTT. This codes for CASSQDRSARGSTDTQYF.